The following is a TCR beta chain sequence with its context. Its specificity is not known. This sample was included in a study of human T cells and chemical hapten exposure. Germline-derived CDR1 and CDR2 are SGHAT and FQNNGV. Trimming removed 1 base at V and 6 bases at J, with 8 bases between. CDR3 size: 13 residues. Study-level points and caveats: TCRs whose frequency exceeded 1 in 1000 remained the same following DPC sensitization.

A single record per CDR3 protein comes from TCRdb applying MiXCR to the RACE reads. The sample yields about 93,000 distinct CDR3 sequences, around 7.9% seen once. Specified time point: pre-sensitization, week 0. The treatment denotes: therapeutic diphenylcyclopropenone sensitization with weekly scalp DPC. Phlebotomy was performed prior to application of every patch test. The sample in question was whole blood, obtained in connection with sensitization to the hapten diphenylcyclopropenone (DPC). The chain joins TRBV11-2 to TRBJ2-3; D not resolved. The receptor was isolated from a middle-aged man with alopecia areata. Some clones in this sample may be carry-over from other donors' samples. For the CDR3, the DNA is TGTGCCAGCAGCTTAGTGGCTCCTGATACGCAGTATTTT. Translated: CASSLVAPDTQYF.